Following are 8 T cell receptor beta chains from one sample sequenced in a study of cytomegalovirus exposure and HLA in healthy donors. PCR amplification relied on 60 Vbeta primers (plus 13 Jbeta primers). Sequencing used immunoSEQ multiplex PCR; TCRdb keeps in-frame clones, though not all of them. This sample yields about 140,000 clones, of which around three quarters are seen a single time; approximately 4.8% belongs to the top ten. The sample comprised PBMCs. Receptor source: a man aged 25-45 years in good health.

This chain connects TRBV5-1 to TRBJ2-7, with 13 bases lining up with TRBD2. Looked up from germline, CDR1 is SGHRS and CDR2 is YFSETQ. V shed 1 base and J 7 bases; nucleotides not matched to a gene: 5. The CDR3 consists of 15 residues. CDR3 amino acids: CASSLPTSGREEQYF. For the CDR3, the DNA is TGCGCCAGCAGCTTGCCTACTAGCGGGAGGGAAGAGCAGTACTTC.

V and J are TRBV19 and TRBJ2-7; D is unclear. Germline CDR1 and CDR2: LNHDA and SQIVND (reference sequence). The CDR3 contains 13 residues. Trimming left V 5 bases short and J 0 bases short, with 8 bases between. The DNA for the CDR3 is TGTGCCAGTAGTCTGACTGCCTCCTACGAGCAGTACTTC. As protein: CASSLTASYEQYF.

This chain connects TRBV7-2 to TRBJ2-5; 9 bases agree with TRBD2. The V segment lost 2 bases and the J segment 3 bases; nucleotides outside the gene matches: 4. From germline, CDR1 is SGHTA and CDR2 FQGNSA. This CDR3 spans 15 amino acids. The CDR3 bases are TGTGCCAGCAGCTTAAGTAGCGGGAGAGAAGAGACCCAGTACTTC. Its protein is CASSLSSGREETQYF.

This chain connects TRBV25-1 to TRBJ2-2; 10 bases line up with TRBD2. In germline, CDR1 is MGHDK, CDR2 SYGVNS. The CDR3 spans 15 residues. After removal of 10 bases from V and 5 bases from J, the junction contained 10 bases not matched to a gene. The CDR3 nucleotides read TGTGCCACCCTACCTAGCGGGAGTGGAACCGGGGAGCTGTTTTTT. Its translation is CATLPSGSGTGELFF.

This sequence joins TRBV18 and TRBJ1-5; D is unclear. Trimming took off 4 bases at V and 4 bases at J, with 8 bases between the two ends. Germline assignment: CDR1 KGHSH and CDR2 LQKENI. This CDR3 spans 13 amino acids. DNA for the CDR3: TGTGCCAGCTCACGGGGAGAGAATCAGCCCCAGCATTTT. Translation: CASSRGENQPQHF.

V gene TRBV29-1 combines with J gene TRBJ2-7; TRBD1 matches 7 bases. Trimming removed 4 bases from V and 1 base from J; junction bases left unmatched: 4. The CDR3 length is 13 residues. From germline, CDR1 is SQVTM and CDR2 ANQGSEA. The CDR3 loop is CSVGTGVSYEQYF. DNA for the CDR3: TGCAGCGTTGGAACAGGGGTTTCCTACGAGCAGTACTTC.

The rearrangement joins TRBV6-1 to TRBJ1-2; no definite D call. Germline V gene data show CDR1 as MNHNS and CDR2 as SASEGT. The CDR3 runs to 15 residues. Trimming cost V 1 base and J 4 bases, with 13 bases left between them. CDR3 protein: CASSEVGMRFYGYTF. CDR3 sequence (DNA): TGTGCCAGCAGTGAAGTCGGCATGAGGTTCTATGGCTACACCTTC.

As to this clone: Other DNA sequences from this sample encode an identical CDR3 as well. The genes are TRBV19 and TRBJ1-2; possible D gene TRBD1, 6 bases. This CDR3 region has 13 residues. Trimming left V 9 bases short and J 5 bases short, with 16 bases between. CDR1 and CDR2 (germline): LNHDA, SQIVND (reference sequence). The CDR3 sequence is CASSSDRWYGYTF. CDR3 sequence (DNA): TGTGCCAGCAGCTCGGACAGATGGTATGGCTACACCTTC.